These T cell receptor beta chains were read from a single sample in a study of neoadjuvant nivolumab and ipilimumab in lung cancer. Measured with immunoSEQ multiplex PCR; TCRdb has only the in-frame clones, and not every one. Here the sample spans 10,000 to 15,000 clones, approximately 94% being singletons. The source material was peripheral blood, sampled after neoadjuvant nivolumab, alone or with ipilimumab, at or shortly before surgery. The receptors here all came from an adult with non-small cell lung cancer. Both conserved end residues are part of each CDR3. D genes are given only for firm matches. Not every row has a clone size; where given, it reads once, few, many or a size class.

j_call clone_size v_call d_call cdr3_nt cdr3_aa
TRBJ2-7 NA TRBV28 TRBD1 TGTGCCAGCAGTACCCCGGGACAGTCCTACGAGCAGTACTTC CASSTPGQSYEQYF
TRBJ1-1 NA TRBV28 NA TGTGCCAGCAGAAGCGGCGGGGGCGCGGCCGACACTGAAGCTTTCTTT CASRSGGGAADTEAFF
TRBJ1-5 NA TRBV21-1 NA TGTGCCAGCAGCCGGACACGTTTGAATCAGCCCCAGCATTTT CASSRTRLNQPQHF
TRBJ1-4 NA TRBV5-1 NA TGCGCCAGCAGCTCGGATGGATTTAATGAAAAACTGTTTTTT CASSSDGFNEKLFF
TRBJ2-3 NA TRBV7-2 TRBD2 TGTGCCAGCAGCTTAAGCGGGGGAGCAGATACGCAGTATTTT CASSLSGGADTQYF
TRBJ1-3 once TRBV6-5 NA TGTGCCAGCAGGAGACAGGCACCTGGAAACACCATATATTTT CASRRQAPGNTIYF
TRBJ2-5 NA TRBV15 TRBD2 TGTGCCACCAGACCGACTAGCGAACCACAAGAGACCCAGTACTTC CATRPTSEPQETQYF
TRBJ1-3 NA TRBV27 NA TGTGCCAGCAGTACACAGGGAAGGTTCGGCAACACCATATATTTT CASSTQGRFGNTIYF
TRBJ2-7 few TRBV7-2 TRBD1 TGTGCCAGCACCCCGGACAGGTTCTACGAGCAGTACTTC CASTPDRFYEQYF
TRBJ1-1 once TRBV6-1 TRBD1 TGTGCCAGCCTACCGGGACAGAGCTTACTTGAAGCTTTCTTT CASLPGQSLLEAFF
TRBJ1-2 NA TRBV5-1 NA TGCGCCAGCAGCGCCGAGGGGTCAGGCTACACCTTC CASSAEGSGYTF
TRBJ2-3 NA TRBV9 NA TGTGCCAGCACTCGTGGGCCTCCTCCAACAGATACGCAGTATTTT CASTRGPPPTDTQYF
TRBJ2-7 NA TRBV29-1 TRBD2 TGCAGCGTTTCACTGGGACTAGCGGGAGTCGGGAACGAGCAGTACTTC CSVSLGLAGVGNEQYF
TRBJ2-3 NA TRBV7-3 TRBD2 TGTGCCAGCAGCTTAGCGGGAGCAGATACGCAGTATTTT CASSLAGADTQYF
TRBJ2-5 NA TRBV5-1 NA TGCGCCAGCAGCTTGGCGGGGGGCGAGGAGACCCAGTACTTC CASSLAGGEETQYF
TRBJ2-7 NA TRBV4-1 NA TGCGCCAGCAGCCGTGCCAGCGGTACCTACGAGCAGTACTTC CASSRASGTYEQYF
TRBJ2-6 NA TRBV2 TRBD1 TGTGCCAGCATCGTGGACAGGGCTGGGGCCAACGTCCTGACTTTC CASIVDRAGANVLTF
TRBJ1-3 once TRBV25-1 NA TGTGCCAGCAGTGACCCCCAGGGGTTTGGAAACACCATATATTTT CASSDPQGFGNTIYF
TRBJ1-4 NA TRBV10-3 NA TGTGCCACCGGAGTATCGACGGAGAATGAAAAACTGTTTTTT CATGVSTENEKLFF
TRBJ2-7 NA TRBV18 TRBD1 TGTGCCAGCTCCCCTAAAAATTCGGGACAGATCTACGAGCAGTACTTC CASSPKNSGQIYEQYF
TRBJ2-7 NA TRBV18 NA TGTGCCAGCTCACCAGGAGCCGACTACGAGCAGTACTTC CASSPGADYEQYF
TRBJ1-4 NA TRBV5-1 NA TGCGCCAGCAGCTTGGCCCCGGGGGTGGGTGAAAAACTGTTTTTT CASSLAPGVGEKLFF
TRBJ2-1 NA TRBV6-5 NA TGTGCCAGCAGTCCGGGACTCTTAGGGGAGCAGTTCTTC CASSPGLLGEQFF
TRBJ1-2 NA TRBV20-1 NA TGCAGTGCTTCAAGTTCTGGCTACACCTTC CSASSSGYTF
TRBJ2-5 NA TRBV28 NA TGTGCCAGCACCGCGCGGACGGCGGAGACCCAGTACTTC CASTARTAETQYF
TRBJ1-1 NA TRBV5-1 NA TGCGCCAGCAGCCGGGTTGGGGACACTGAAGCTTTCTTT CASSRVGDTEAFF